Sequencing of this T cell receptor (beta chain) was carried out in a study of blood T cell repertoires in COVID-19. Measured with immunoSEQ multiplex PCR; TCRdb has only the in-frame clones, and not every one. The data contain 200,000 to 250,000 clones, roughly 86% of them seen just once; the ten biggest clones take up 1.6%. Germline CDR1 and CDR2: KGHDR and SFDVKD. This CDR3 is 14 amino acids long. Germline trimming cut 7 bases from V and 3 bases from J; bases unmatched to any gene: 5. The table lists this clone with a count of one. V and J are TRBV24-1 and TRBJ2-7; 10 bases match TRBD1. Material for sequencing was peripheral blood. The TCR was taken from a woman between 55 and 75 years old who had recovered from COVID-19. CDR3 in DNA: TGTGCCACCAGCCCGGGACAGGGGAACTACGAGCAGTACTTC. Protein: CATSPGQGNYEQYF.